This T cell receptor (beta chain) emerged from a study of cytomegalovirus exposure and HLA in healthy donors. Overall study context: HLA-typed donors were the source of about 90 million unique TCRs held in an early data release.

Use of 60 Vbeta and 13 Jbeta primers characterized the PCR. The assay was immunoSEQ multiplex PCR, and TCRdb's table has in-frame clones only and misses some. The data contain 150,000 to 180,000 clones, approximately 81% of them singletons. Note on this clone: Its matching antigen is unknown.

Whole-study findings and limits: After further analysis at a later stage, 16,951 TCR beta sequences were associated with HLA alleles at 0.05 false discovery rate. Overall, about 160 TCR beta chains were annotated as cytomegalovirus-associated.

The germline V gene encodes CDR1 MNHEY and CDR2 SMNVEV (reference sequence). Trimming removed 6 bases from V and 12 bases from J, with 18 bases in between. The CDR3 has 13 residues. Sequencing input: PBMCs. The gene calls are TRBV27 and TRBJ2-1; a possible D gene is TRBD2 (6 bases). The receptor was derived from a young man in good health and CMV-seronegative. The CDR3 loop reads CASREQEGPGQFF. In DNA form, the CDR3 reads TGTGCCAGCAGGGAACAGGAGGGGCCAGGGCAGTTCTTC.